The 28 T cell receptor beta chains in this list originate from one sample, sequenced in a study of CD4 T cell repertoires in COVID-19. Produced via immunoSEQ multiplex PCR; TCRdb's table is partial and in-frame only. In the table there are over 75,000 clones, 80% to 90% of which are singletons. This specimen was CD4+ T cells from peripheral blood, taken after recovery from COVID-19. These receptors came from a human donor who had COVID-19.

This chain links TRBV3-1 (or the pseudogene TRBV3-2) with TRBJ2-2, with D perhaps being TRBD1 or TRBD2 (5 bases each). CDR3 length equals 15 residues. Looked up from germline, CDR1 is LGHDT and CDR2 is YNNKEL (reference sequence). The V end was cut by 3 bases, the J end by 1 base, with 9 bases between. The CDR3 loop is CASSQAGGNTGELFF. As DNA, the CDR3 is TGTGCCAGCAGCCAGGCTGGGGGGAACACCGGGGAGCTGTTTTTT.

The chain combines TRBV2 with TRBJ1-6; D not resolved. Germline CDR1 and CDR2: SNHLY and FYNNEI. The CDR3 length is 15 residues. Trimming pared 6 bases from V and 0 bases from J, leaving 9 bases between. The CDR3 sequence: CASRWESSYNSPLHF. The CDR3 DNA reads as TGTGCCAGCAGATGGGAGAGCTCCTATAATTCACCCCTCCACTTT. The whole variable domain, remainder taken from reference TRBV2 and TRBJ1-6, is EPEVTQTPSHQVTQMGQEVILRCVPISNHLYFYWYRQILGQKVEFLVSFYNNEISEKSEIFDDQFSVERPDGSNFTLKIRSTKLEDSAMYFCASRWESSYNSPLHFGNGTRLTVT.

The chain has TRBV28 and TRBJ2-3, with D perhaps matching TRBD1 or TRBD2 (6 bases each). The germline V gene encodes CDR1 MDHEN and CDR2 SYDVKM. The CDR3 is 12 amino acids. V was pared by 5 bases and J by 9 bases, with 12 bases between. CDR3 coding DNA: TGTGCCAGCAGTGTGGGCGGGACAACGCAGTATTTT. This encodes CASSVGGTTQYF.

The V gene is TRBV5-1, the J gene TRBJ1-5; D is unresolved. Germline V gene data show CDR1 as SGHRS and CDR2 as YFSETQ. V shed 0 bases and J shed 7 bases, with 14 bases lying between them. The CDR3 covers 15 residues. CDR3 bases: TGCGCCAGCAGCTTGGAGGGATCGGGCGAGCAGCCCCAGCATTTT. Residues: CASSLEGSGEQPQHF.

The rearrangement joins TRBV3-1 (or the pseudogene TRBV3-2) to TRBJ2-2; unclear D gene. The V and J ends lost 3 bases and 0 bases respectively, with 14 bases between them. The CDR3 runs 17 residues. The germline CDR1 and CDR2 sequences are LGHDT and YNNKEL (reference sequence). In DNA form, the CDR3 reads TGTGCCAGCAGCCATTACCGGGTAGCAGCGAACACCGGGGAGCTGTTTTTT. Its translation is CASSHYRVAANTGELFF.

This clone was counted only a few times. The V call is TRBV29-1, the J call TRBJ2-7; D remains ambiguous. Trimming stripped 6 bases from V and 1 base from J, with 7 bases between. The CDR3 runs to 11 residues. Germline V gene sequence: CDR1 SQVTM, CDR2 ANQGSEA. The CDR3 sequence is CSVRTSYEQYF. Written as DNA, the CDR3 is TGCAGCGTCCGGACGTCCTACGAGCAGTACTTC.

J is TRBJ2-5 and V is TRBV29-1, with TRBD2 matching over 11 bases. The junction had 29 bases not matched to a gene; V was cut back by 4 bases and J by 4 bases. CDR3 length equals 22 residues. CDR1 SQVTM and CDR2 ANQGSEA come from the germline V gene. Here the CDR3 DNA reads TGCAGCGTTGGACCCCGGGGACGGAAGAGGGCTAGCGGGAGGACATGGGGAGAGACCCAGTACTTC. Its translation is CSVGPRGRKRASGRTWGETQYF.

The rearrangement uses TRBV5-4 and TRBJ2-3; 11 bases are shared with TRBD2. J was trimmed by 4 bases and V by 5 bases; bases with no gene match: 6. Germline V lookup: CDR1 SGHNT, CDR2 YYREEE (reference sequence). This CDR3 spans 15 amino acids. In DNA form, the CDR3 reads TGTGCCAGCAGACGTAGCGGGGGGGTAGCAGATACGCAGTATTTT. Translated, it gives CASRRSGGVADTQYF.

The genes are TRBV19 and TRBJ1-4, with 10 bases aligning to TRBD1. The V and J ends lost 8 bases and 8 bases, in that order; junction bases with no gene match: 5. There are 13 residues in the CDR3. The germline V gene encodes CDR1 LNHDA and CDR2 SQIVND (reference sequence). The DNA for the CDR3 is TGTGCCAGTGGGGACAGGGGTAGCGAAAAACTGTTTTTT. Its translation is CASGDRGSEKLFF.

This clone was seen just once. The CDR3 DNA is TGTGCCAGCAGGGCCGGGACAGTTACCGCTGAAGCTTTCTTT. It specifies CASRAGTVTAEAFF. This sequence joins TRBV13 and TRBJ1-1; 7 nucleotides match TRBD1. The germline CDR1 and CDR2 sequences are PRHDT and FYEKMQ (reference sequence). This CDR3 has 14 residues. After removal of 6 bases from V and 6 bases from J, the junction contained 10 bases not matched to a gene.

The chain links TRBV29-1 to TRBJ1-1; 8 bases are a match to TRBD1. CDR3 length equals 13 residues. J gave up 5 bases and V 6 bases, and 8 bases lay outside the gene matches. Germline CDR1 SQVTM, CDR2 ANQGSEA. CDR3 sequence: CSVYRGAGTEAFF. Here the CDR3 DNA reads TGCAGCGTGTACAGGGGGGCGGGGACTGAAGCTTTCTTT.

This sequence joins TRBV5-1 and TRBJ2-5; no clear D gene. The CDR3 runs to 12 residues. The ends were cut back, 0 bases at V and 4 bases at J, with 4 bases in the middle. Germline CDR1 SGHRS, CDR2 YFSETQ. The CDR3 is CASSLEGETQYF. CDR3 coding DNA: TGCGCCAGCAGCTTGGAGGGAGAGACCCAGTACTTC.

The genes are TRBV7-3 and TRBJ1-2, with D perhaps TRBD1 (6 bases). Germline assignment: CDR1 SGHTA and CDR2 FQGTGA. The V end was cut by 4 bases, the J end by 5 bases, with 11 bases between. The CDR3 consists of 13 residues. The CDR3 loop reads CASSSMTGYGYTF. The CDR3 DNA sequence: TGTGCCAGCAGCTCGATGACAGGATATGGCTACACCTTC. The full variable domain, in which reference TRBV7-3 and TRBJ1-2 provide the parts outside the CDR3, is GAGVSQTPSNKVTEKGKYVELRCDPISGHTALYWYRQSLGQGPEFLIYFQGTGAADDSGLPNDRFFAVRPEGSVSTLKIQRTERGDSAVYLCASSSMTGYGYTFGSGTRLTVV.

The chain uses TRBV6-5 and TRBJ2-7; D call uncertain. V shed 6 bases and J shed 3 bases, with 15 bases lying between them. The CDR3 is made up of 14 amino acids. Germline CDR1 MNHEY, CDR2 SVGAGI. The CDR3 here is CASSSDRRLYEQYF. The CDR3 nucleotides are TGTGCCAGCAGCTCGGACCGCCGCCTCTACGAGCAGTACTTC.

The chain uses TRBV5-6 and TRBJ1-1, with no clear D. Between the trimmed V and J ends, which lost 4 bases and 7 bases, there was a span of 17 bases. CDR3 size: 14 residues. The germline V gene has CDR1 SGHDT and CDR2 YYEEEE. CDR3 DNA: TGTGCCAGCAGCCCCCGGTGGGATTCCAGTGAAGCTTTCTTT. Translation gives CASSPRWDSSEAFF.

The V call is TRBV21-1, the J call TRBJ1-5; the DNA was not used to check the table's D call, TRBD1. TRBV21-1 is termed a pseudogene. CDR3 length: 14 amino acids. Here the CDR3 DNA reads TGTGCCAGCAGCAAAGGGTGGGGGCGTCAGCCCCAGCATTTT. It yields the protein CASSKGWGRQPQHF.

As concerns this clone: Other DNA sequences in the sample encode the same CDR3. The V call is TRBV6-4, the J call TRBJ1-4; perhaps TRBD1 as D (5 bases). The CDR3 spans 15 residues. Deletions cut 4 bases from V and 5 bases from J, with 14 bases between. Germline-derived CDR1 and CDR2 are MRHNA and SNTAGT. The CDR3 spells CASSVGRGENEKLFF. DNA of the CDR3: TGTGCCAGCAGTGTGGGTAGGGGAGAGAATGAAAAACTGTTTTTT.

The chain's CDR3 is CASSKGVGGGTDTQYF. The CDR3 DNA reads as TGTGCCAGCAGCAAAGGGGTGGGCGGGGGAACAGATACGCAGTATTTT. The V gene is TRBV7-8, the J gene TRBJ2-3; 7 bases align to TRBD2. The CDR3 has 16 residues. The germline V gene has CDR1 SGHVS and CDR2 FQNEAQ. J was trimmed by 3 bases and V by 5 bases; bases with no gene match: 11.

This clone was observed a single time. The chain links TRBV19 to TRBJ2-2; possible D gene TRBD1, 5 bases. CDR1 is LNHDA and CDR2 is SQIVND in the germline V gene (reference sequence). The V end lost 4 bases, the J end lost 1 base, and 7 bases lay between the germline ends. The CDR3 loop spans 14 amino acids. The CDR3 protein is CASSTGQNTGELFF. CDR3 bases: TGTGCCAGTAGTACCGGACAGAACACCGGGGAGCTGTTTTTT.

The chain recombines TRBV27 with TRBJ2-3, with a tentative D call TRBD2 (5 bases). The CDR3 covers 16 residues. The ends were cut back, 3 bases at V and 6 bases at J, with 19 bases in the middle. The V gene's germline CDR1 is MNHEY and CDR2 SMNVEV (reference sequence). In DNA, the CDR3 is TGTGCCAGCAGTTTTATCGGGGATCCCCCCCTCGATACGCAGTATTTT. Translated: CASSFIGDPPLDTQYF.

The chain is built from TRBV14 and TRBJ2-1; 12 bases are shared with TRBD2. This CDR3 spans 17 amino acids. With 4 bases clipped from V and 7 bases from J, the junction kept 11 bases outside the gene matches. Germline CDR1 is SGHDN and CDR2 is FVKESK. CDR3 amino acids: CASSRQRLAGAMNEQFF. CDR3 nucleotides: TGTGCCAGCAGCCGCCAAAGACTAGCGGGGGCCATGAATGAGCAGTTCTTC.

The chain carries TRBV19 and TRBJ2-3; D gene unclear. V was pared by 10 bases and J by 4 bases, with 9 bases between. Per the germline V gene, CDR1 is LNHDA and CDR2 is SQIVND (reference sequence). The CDR3 spans 11 residues. CDR3 DNA sequence: TGTGCCACCTGTCAGGCAGATACGCAGTATTTT. Its protein is CATCQADTQYF.

The table lists this clone with a few counts. The chain uses TRBV11-3 and TRBJ2-3; no clear D gene. CDR3 size: 15 residues. V lost 2 bases, J lost 1 base, and 10 bases lay in between. Looked up from germline, CDR1 is SGHNT and CDR2 is YENEEA. CDR3 DNA: TGTGCCAGCAGCTTAAATGGTCTTCGCACAGATACGCAGTATTTT. It encodes CASSLNGLRTDTQYF.

V usage is TRBV9 and J usage is TRBJ2-7, with 7 bases aligning to TRBD1. V lost 4 bases, J lost 6 bases, and 10 bases stayed unmatched. The CDR3 covers 14 residues. CDR1 is SGDLS and CDR2 is YYNGEE in the germline V gene. CDR3 bases: TGTGCCAGCAGCCCCAGGACAGGCGTCGCCGAGCAGTACTTC. Encoded protein: CASSPRTGVAEQYF.

This clone was observed a few times. This sequence joins TRBV18 and TRBJ2-1; D unclear. The CDR3 is 12 residues long. Germline V CDR1 and CDR2: KGHSH, LQKENI. Trimming took off 2 bases at V and 7 bases at J, with 6 bases between the two ends. The CDR3 protein is CASSPDPNEQFF. The CDR3 region has the DNA TGTGCCAGCTCACCAGATCCAAATGAGCAGTTCTTC. Complete variable domain (other parts from reference TRBV18 and TRBJ2-1): NAGVMQNPRHLVRRRGQEARLRCSPMKGHSHVYWYRQLPEEGLKFMVYLQKENIIDESGMPKERFSAEFPKEGPSILRIQQVVRGDSAAYFCASSPDPNEQFFGPGTRLTVL.

The J gene is TRBJ2-1, the V gene TRBV14; 12 bases fit TRBD2. The CDR3 has 15 amino acids. Unmatched junction bases numbered 6, after V lost 5 bases and J lost 7 bases. The V gene's germline CDR1 is SGHDN and CDR2 FVKESK. CDR3 residues: CASSSTSGGQNEQFF. In DNA, the CDR3 is TGTGCCAGCAGCTCCACTAGCGGGGGGCAGAATGAGCAGTTCTTC.

This clone showed up just a few times. This chain links TRBV5-8 with TRBJ1-5; 8 bases align to TRBD1. Germline-derived CDR1 and CDR2 are SGHTS and YDEGEE. The V segment lost 5 bases and the J segment 1 base; nucleotides outside the gene matches: 5. This CDR3 has 15 residues. CDR3 DNA sequence: TGTGCCAGCAGAGGACAGGGTAGAAGCAATCAGCCCCAGCATTTT. This translates into CASRGQGRSNQPQHF.

V and J are TRBV15 and TRBJ1-2; 8 bases line up with TRBD1. The CDR3 is 17 amino acids. V gave up 5 bases and J gave up 3 bases; unmatched junction bases: 14. Germline values: CDR1 LNHNV, CDR2 YYDKDF (reference sequence). CDR3 in amino acids: CATSHRTGQSVDYGYTF. CDR3 in DNA: TGTGCCACCAGCCATCGGACAGGGCAGTCGGTGGACTATGGCTACACCTTC.